The rows below give T cell receptor beta chains drawn from one sample of a study of identical twins. TCRdb processed the 5' RACE reads anew with MiXCR; each CDR3 protein has one entry. The table has approximately 1.8 million distinct CDR3 sequences, under 35% seen once. The source material was cord blood. The receptors come from a newborn girl in good health. Both conserved end residues are part of each CDR3. Each record gives: V gene, clone size, D gene, J gene, CDR3 DNA, CDR3 protein. D genes are given only for firm matches. Not all rows give a size; the values are once, few, many and, for expanded clones, a class.

TRBV20-1	-	-	TRBJ1-1	TGCAGTGCTAGAGATTGGAGCGAAGCTTTCTTT	CSARDWSEAFF
TRBV7-8	few	TRBD1	TRBJ2-7	TGTGCCAGCAGCTTGGGACAGGGGAGGAGCTCCGAGCAGTACTTC	CASSLGQGRSSEQYF
TRBV20-1	many	TRBD1	TRBJ2-1	TGCAGTGACATAAACAGGGGGAGGCTTAATGAGCAGTTCTTC	CSDINRGRLNEQFF
TRBV4-2	-	TRBD2	TRBJ2-7	TGTGCCAGCAGCCAAGAGGACGTGCCTAGCGGATACAATGAGCAGTACTTC	CASSQEDVPSGYNEQYF
TRBV27	-	-	TRBJ2-1	TGTGCCAGCAGTTTATATGCCCAGCGGGCCCGTAACAATGAGCAGTTCTTC	CASSLYAQRARNNEQFF
TRBV18	few	TRBD2	TRBJ2-1	TGTGCCAGCTCACCCGCTAGCGGGGGGTCCAATGAGCAGTTCTTC	CASSPASGGSNEQFF
TRBV4-1	-	TRBD1	TRBJ2-3	TGCGCCAGCAGCCAAGGTGTGAGACAGGGTGGCGATACGCAGTATTTT	CASSQGVRQGGDTQYF
TRBV5-1	-	-	TRBJ1-1	TGCGCCAGCAGCCCCTTGGGGCTAGGTGAAGCTTTCTTT	CASSPLGLGEAFF
TRBV7-2	few	-	TRBJ1-1	TGTGCCAGCAGCTTAGTCAGCATCATGAACACTGAAGCTTTCTTT	CASSLVSIMNTEAFF
TRBV4-3	-	-	TRBJ1-1	TGCGCCAGCAGCCAAGCGGCATCCGGAGACACTGAAGCTTTCTTT	CASSQAASGDTEAFF
TRBV6-5	many	-	TRBJ2-7	TGTGCCAGCAGTTACCGGATCTCCTACGAGCAGTACTTC	CASSYRISYEQYF
TRBV3-1	-	TRBD2	TRBJ2-1	TGTGCCAGCAGCCAAGATTCAAGCGGGGGCAGTGAGCAGTTCTTC	CASSQDSSGGSEQFF
TRBV27	-	TRBD2	TRBJ2-7	TGTGCCAGCAGTTCATATCCCTCTAGCGGATACGGGGATGAGCAGTACTTC	CASSSYPSSGYGDEQYF
TRBV4-2	few	-	TRBJ2-5	TGTGCCAGCAGCCAAGACTGGAGTGGGGAGACCCAGTACTTC	CASSQDWSGETQYF
TRBV20-1	-	-	TRBJ1-2	TGCAGTGCTAGTTGGAGGGGCTATGGCTACACCTTC	CSASWRGYGYTF
TRBV7-9	-	-	TRBJ1-1	TGTGCCAGCAGCTGGGTCGACAGAGGCACTGAAGCTTTCTTT	CASSWVDRGTEAFF
TRBV20-1	-	-	TRBJ1-2	TGCAGTGCTAGAGATGGCCCAGGGGATGGCTACACCTTC	CSARDGPGDGYTF
TRBV12-3/TRBV12-4	-	TRBD2	TRBJ2-3	TGTGCCAGCAGGCCACTAGCGGGAGGATCGTCAGATACGCAGTATTTT	CASRPLAGGSSDTQYF
TRBV10-3	few	-	TRBJ1-1	TGTGCCATCAGTGACTCTCCGGGTTTCGAAGCTTTCTTT	CAISDSPGFEAFF
TRBV2	-	-	TRBJ1-1	TGTGCCAGCAGAGAAACAAGTCGTGAAGCTTTCTTT	CASRETSREAFF
TRBV12-3/TRBV12-4	few	-	TRBJ1-2	TGTGCCAGCATGTTAGGGTTAGGCTACACCTTC	CASMLGLGYTF
TRBV3-1	few	-	TRBJ1-2	TGTGCCAGCAGCCAACAGGGAACGTCTAACTATGGCTACACCTTC	CASSQQGTSNYGYTF
TRBV7-9	few	TRBD2	TRBJ2-7	TGTGCCAGCAGCTTAGGGAAGGGGACTAGCGGCTACGAGCAGTACTTC	CASSLGKGTSGYEQYF
TRBV9	few	TRBD2	TRBJ2-5	TGTGCCAGCAGCCCCGGGACTAACAATGAGCAGTACTTC	CASSPGTNNEQYF
TRBV11-2	few	TRBD2	TRBJ2-7	TGTGCCAGCAGCTCCCTTCTAGCGGGGGGCATGGACAATGAGCAGTACTTC	CASSSLLAGGMDNEQYF
TRBV24-1	-	TRBD2	TRBJ2-1	TGTGCCACCAAAGGTTCTAGCGGGAGAAAGGAGGGCAATGAGCAGTTCTTC	CATKGSSGRKEGNEQFF
TRBV7-8	few	TRBD2	TRBJ2-3	TGTGCCAGCAGCTTAGCAAGGACTAGCGGGTTGAGAGATACGCAGTATTTT	CASSLARTSGLRDTQYF
TRBV2	-	TRBD1	TRBJ2-7	TGTGCCAGCTTGGACAGGGACTACGAGCAGTACTTC	CASLDRDYEQYF
TRBV27	few	-	TRBJ2-4	TGTGCCAGCAGCCCTCTTACGGAGTACTTC	CASSPLTEYF
TRBV4-2	-	TRBD2	TRBJ2-1	TGTGCCAGCAGCCTACTCAAGTCCCGACTAGCGGGAGGCTTCTCCTACGATGAGCAGTTCTTC	CASSLLKSRLAGGFSYDEQFF
TRBV21-1	few	-	TRBJ2-3	TGTGCCAGCAGCGTCAGGGGGAGGGACCTTCGGGCCACAGATACGCAGTATTTT	CASSVRGRDLRATDTQYF
TRBV5-1	-	-	TRBJ1-2	TGCGCCAGCAGCTCCAAGTCTTCTGATGGCTACACCTTC	CASSSKSSDGYTF
TRBV10-3	few	-	TRBJ2-7	TGTGCCATCAGTGAGTCGGCAGGGGGGGTCTACGAGCAGTACTTC	CAISESAGGVYEQYF
TRBV20-1	-	TRBD2	TRBJ2-3	TGCAGTGCTAGCCTAGCGGTTTTTACGCAGTATTTT	CSASLAVFTQYF
TRBV2	-	-	TRBJ2-5	TGTGCCAGCAGTGAAGCGCTACACAGGGTAGAGACCCAGTACTTC	CASSEALHRVETQYF
TRBV12-3/TRBV12-4	few	-	TRBJ1-2	TGTGCCAGCAGCATAGGGGGGCCCTATGGCTACACCTTC	CASSIGGPYGYTF
TRBV28	many	-	TRBJ1-5	TGTGCCAGCAGTTCCGGACAGTATAGCAATCAGCCCCAGCATTTT	CASSSGQYSNQPQHF
TRBV21-1	-	-	TRBJ1-5	TGTGCCAGCAGCAAAGAGGGACGGCAGAGCAATCAGCCCCAGCATTTT	CASSKEGRQSNQPQHF
TRBV7-6	-	TRBD2	TRBJ2-1	TGTGCCAGCAGCTTAGCGCTGTCTAGCGGGGGGTACAATGAGCAGTTCTTC	CASSLALSSGGYNEQFF
TRBV20-1	once	-	TRBJ1-1	TGCAGTGCTAGTGACATTAACACTGAAGCTTTCTTT	CSASDINTEAFF
TRBV7-2	-	-	TRBJ2-3	TGTGCCAGCAGCCCAGGTCCTCCTTCGGTGGGTACGCAGTATTTT	CASSPGPPSVGTQYF
TRBV7-9	-	-	TRBJ2-3	TGTGCCAGCAACGGTTACACGGGCCCTAACAGGTATTTT	CASNGYTGPNRYF
TRBV24-1	-	-	TRBJ2-7	TGTGCCACCAGGACCGAAGCTAAACCTTGTTACGAGCAGTACTTC	CATRTEAKPCYEQYF
TRBV5-1	-	-	TRBJ1-5	TGCGCCAGCACTCGAGGGGATGATAGCAATCAGCCCCAGCATTTT	CASTRGDDSNQPQHF
TRBV24-1	-	-	TRBJ2-5	TGTGCCACCAGTGACCCCGGACGGGACCAAGAGACCCAGTACTTC	CATSDPGRDQETQYF
TRBV11-2	few	-	TRBJ1-2	TGTGCCAGCTCGATCGACAGCTCCTATGGCTACACCTTC	CASSIDSSYGYTF
TRBV4-1	once	TRBD2	TRBJ2-3	TGCGCCAGCAGCCAAGATCCAAGACTAGCGGCAGATACGCAGTATTTT	CASSQDPRLAADTQYF
TRBV6-1	few	TRBD2	TRBJ2-3	TGTGCCAGCAGCACCGGGACTAGCGGGAGGGCCGGCACAGATACGCAGTATTTT	CASSTGTSGRAGTDTQYF
TRBV30	-	-	TRBJ2-3	TGTGCCTGGAGTGTGTTGGGGGGCACAGATACGCAGTATTTT	CAWSVLGGTDTQYF
TRBV21-1	-	-	TRBJ2-7	TGTGCCAGCAGCAAAGAGGGGGACAGGCTTAGCTCCTACGAGCAGTACTTC	CASSKEGDRLSSYEQYF
TRBV11-2	-	-	TRBJ2-3	TGTGCCAGCAGCTTAGAGTTTCGGGGGCCCACAGATACGCAGTATTTT	CASSLEFRGPTDTQYF
TRBV7-2	-	TRBD2	TRBJ2-2	TGTGCCAGCAGCTTAGAAGCTAGCGGTCTTTTGAACACCGGGGAGCTGTTTTTT	CASSLEASGLLNTGELFF
TRBV6-1	-	TRBD2	TRBJ2-7	TGTGCCAGCAGACTAGCGGGGGGGAGTCTCTACAATGAGCAGTACTTC	CASRLAGGSLYNEQYF
TRBV5-4	once	TRBD1	TRBJ1-2	TGTGCCAGCAGCTTCCGACAGGGGTGGGAGTATGGCTACACCTTC	CASSFRQGWEYGYTF
TRBV7-9	-	TRBD2	TRBJ2-7	TGTGCCAGCACCTCTGGGACCGGGGGGTCCTACGAGCAGTACTTC	CASTSGTGGSYEQYF
TRBV5-1	-	TRBD2	TRBJ2-1	TGCGCCAGCAGCGTCGGGACTAGCACCTACAATGAGCAGTTCTTC	CASSVGTSTYNEQFF
TRBV6-6	once	-	TRBJ1-2	TGTGCCAGCAGTTACGAGCTCCAGGATTACTATGGCTACACCTTC	CASSYELQDYYGYTF
TRBV6-5	few	-	TRBJ2-4	TGTGCCAATGGACGGCAGTCAAACATTCAGTACTTC	CANGRQSNIQYF
TRBV6-6	-	-	TRBJ1-4	TGTGCCAGCAGTTATGTCATGAATGAAAAACTGTTTTTT	CASSYVMNEKLFF